This T cell receptor (beta chain) was recorded in a study of cytomegalovirus exposure and HLA in healthy donors. PCR primers comprised 60 Vbeta and 13 Jbeta primers. Generated by immunoSEQ multiplex PCR, the TCRdb table keeps only in-frame clones and is missing some. The table shows roughly 180,000 clones, with about 75% occurring only once. Study results and limitations: Cytomegalovirus-associated TCR beta chains were listed, numbering over 150. An Asian-associated ancestry cluster reportedly showed fewer N-insertions than the approximately 650-donor mean in a later analysis.

CDR1 and CDR2 (germline): SGHAT, FQNNGV. The CDR3 consists of 14 residues. Trimming removed 1 base from V and 7 bases from J, with 11 bases in between. As to this clone: Its antigen remains unknown.

The chain links TRBV11-2 to TRBJ2-1; D is possibly TRBD1 (5 bases). The clonotype was recovered from a female donor in good health and CMV-seronegative. The sample consisted of PBMCs. The CDR3: CASSLVRGSNEQFF. The CDR3 bases are TGTGCCAGCAGCTTAGTTAGGGGCTCGAATGAGCAGTTCTTC.